The T cell receptor beta chain under discussion was sequenced for a study of blood T cells in healthy people across ages. The donors, healthy Caucasians from Russia, were aged 6 to 90. Alongside a J-beta primer mix, a sample-barcoded 5' primer served in a second PCR lasting about 7 to 11 cycles. The study obtained at least 2.5 million CDR3-containing paired-end reads from every sample. TCRdb re-analysed the 5' RACE reads in MiXCR, keeping a single row per CDR3 protein. The data contain about 800,000 distinct CDR3 sequences, over 45% of them singletons. This clonotype was observed a handful of times. CDR3 length: 15 residues. V was clipped by 0 bases and J by 4 bases, with 7 bases between them. Germline values: CDR1 SGHTA, CDR2 FQGNSA.

Sequences were obtained from blood. The chain uses TRBV7-2 and TRBJ2-6; the D is unclear. The sequence came from a man aged 25-45 years in good health. CDR3 sequence (DNA): TGTGCCAGCAGCTTAGCTGATTACGGGGCCAACGTCCTGACTTTC. It codes for CASSLADYGANVLTF.